The 20 T cell receptor beta chains given below trace back to one sample, sequenced in a study of blood T cell repertoires in COVID-19. Assay used: immunoSEQ multiplex PCR; TCRdb lists only in-frame clones, some missing. The sample includes 150,000 or so clones, around 79% of them seen just once. Sequenced: PBMCs or T cells enriched from blood (not recorded which). These receptors originate from a man aged 50-60 years who had recovered from COVID-19.

This rearrangement joins TRBV7-6 to TRBJ1-3, with 8 bases identical to TRBD1. Germline V lookup: CDR1 SGHVS, CDR2 FNYEAQ. The V and J ends lost 5 bases and 0 bases, in that order; junction bases with no gene match: 3. The CDR3 runs to 15 residues. CDR3 residues: CASSPDRGSGNTIYF. DNA for the CDR3: TGTGCCAGCAGCCCTGACAGGGGCTCTGGAAACACCATATATTTT.

The chain employs TRBV28 and TRBJ1-2, with D maybe TRBD1 (6 bases). V dropped 4 bases and J dropped 8 bases, with 8 bases sitting between them. This CDR3 spans 11 amino acids. Germline CDR1 reads MDHEN; CDR2 reads SYDVKM. The chain's CDR3 is CASSYRDGYTF. The CDR3 region has the DNA TGTGCCAGCAGTTACAGGGACGGCTACACCTTC.

In this sample, this clone turned up once. The chain recombines TRBV28 with TRBJ1-3; D is unclear. Trimming took 5 bases from V and 0 from J, leaving 8 bases between them. The germline V gene has CDR1 MDHEN and CDR2 SYDVKM. The CDR3 is 14 amino acids. The CDR3 region is CASSHAGSGNTIYF. The CDR3, as DNA: TGTGCCAGCAGTCACGCGGGCTCTGGAAACACCATATATTTT.

This chain joins TRBV5-4 and TRBJ1-2; tentative D call: TRBD1 (6 bases). The CDR3 sequence is 14 residues long. Germline values: CDR1 SGHNT, CDR2 YYREEE (reference sequence). Trimming left V 4 bases short and J 4 bases short, with 14 bases between. CDR3 sequence reads: CASSPEQGSYGYTF. The DNA for the CDR3 is TGTGCCAGCAGCCCCGAACAGGGTAGCTATGGCTACACCTTC. The whole variable domain, filled in from reference TRBV5-4 and TRBJ1-2, reads ETGVTQSPTHLIKTRGQQVTLRCSSQSGHNTVSWYQQALGQGPQFIFQYYREEENGRGNFPPRFSGLQFPNYSSELNVNALELDDSALYLCASSPEQGSYGYTFGSGTRLTVV.

The rearrangement links TRBV3-1 (or the pseudogene TRBV3-2) to TRBJ2-1; D is possibly TRBD2 (5 bases). Germline values: CDR1 LGHDT, CDR2 YNNKEL (reference sequence). CDR3 size: 16 residues. Trimming left V 1 base short and J 6 bases short, with 16 bases between. CDR3 sequence reads: CASSQAAGGMRNEQFF. For the CDR3, the DNA is TGTGCCAGCAGCCAAGCGGCGGGTGGCATGCGCAATGAGCAGTTCTTC.

The chain links TRBV28 to TRBJ1-3; D gene ambiguous. V lost 8 bases to trimming and J lost 7 bases, with 18 bases between them. The CDR3 is 14 amino acids. Germline V gene sequence: CDR1 MDHEN, CDR2 SYDVKM. The CDR3 DNA reads TGTGCCAGCTTGAGAGATTCCCCTCCGAACACCATATATTTT. It specifies CASLRDSPPNTIYF.

The genes are TRBV2 and TRBJ1-4; D call uncertain. The ends were cut back, 4 bases at V and 3 bases at J, with 9 bases in the middle. The CDR3 covers 14 residues. CDR1 is SNHLY, CDR2 FYNNEI, per germline. The CDR3 loop is CASSAGRANEKLFF. As DNA, the CDR3 is TGTGCCAGCAGTGCGGGTCGGGCTAATGAAAAACTGTTTTTT. Using reference TRBV2 and TRBJ1-4 for the parts outside the CDR3, the full variable domain is EPEVTQTPSHQVTQMGQEVILRCVPISNHLYFYWYRQILGQKVEFLVSFYNNEISEKSEIFDDQFSVERPDGSNFTLKIRSTKLEDSAMYFCASSAGRANEKLFFGSGTQLSVL.

This sequence joins TRBV4-1 and TRBJ1-1; TRBD1 might be the D (6 bases). Trimming took 3 bases from V and 6 from J, leaving 14 bases between them. The CDR3 is 14 amino acids. CDR1 MGHRA and CDR2 YSYEKL come from the germline V gene. CDR3 protein: CASSQEQGKPEAFF. The CDR3 nucleotides read TGCGCCAGCAGCCAGGAACAGGGTAAGCCTGAAGCTTTCTTT.

The V and J genes are TRBV2 and TRBJ2-1, with 7 positions matching TRBD2. The germline CDR1 and CDR2 sequences are SNHLY and FYNNEI. V lost 6 bases to trimming and J lost 9 bases; unmatched junction nucleotides: 14. CDR3 length: 15 amino acids. The CDR3 reads CASRRDYQSPSEQFF. The CDR3 DNA sequence: TGTGCCAGCAGAAGGGACTACCAATCTCCCTCTGAGCAGTTCTTC.

This chain links TRBV19 with TRBJ1-6; 10 bases are a match to TRBD1. The germline CDR1 and CDR2 sequences are LNHDA and SQIVND (reference sequence). V was clipped by 0 bases and J by 7 bases; unmatched bases: 6. The length of the CDR3 is 17 residues. The CDR3 protein is CASSIDAGTGENSPLHF. CDR3 nucleotide sequence: TGTGCCAGTAGTATAGACGCCGGGACAGGGGAAAATTCACCCCTCCACTTT.

The chain recombines TRBV19 with TRBJ1-1; D may be TRBD1 (6 bases). The CDR3 has 16 residues. Germline V CDR1 and CDR2: LNHDA, SQIVND (reference sequence). The V end was cut by 5 bases, the J end by 0 bases, with 16 bases between. The CDR3 sequence: CASSLKPTGMNTEAFF. CDR3 DNA: TGTGCCAGTAGTCTAAAACCGACAGGTATGAACACTGAAGCTTTCTTT.

The J gene is TRBJ2-7, the V gene TRBV11-2; D is unclear. V lost 5 bases and J 9 bases, leaving 17 bases between the germline ends. This CDR3 has 13 amino acids. Germline CDR1 reads SGHAT; CDR2 reads FQNNGV. CDR3 region: CASSQFGKSGQYF. CDR3 bases: TGTGCCAGCAGCCAGTTTGGTAAATCTGGGCAGTACTTC.

V is TRBV2 and J is TRBJ1-4; perhaps TRBD1 as D (6 bases). The CDR3 spans 14 residues. The germline gives CDR1 SNHLY, CDR2 FYNNEI. V dropped 5 bases and J dropped 3 bases, with 10 bases sitting between them. CDR3 amino acids: CASSSDRPNEKLFF. CDR3 sequence (DNA): TGTGCCAGCAGTTCGGACAGACCTAATGAAAAACTGTTTTTT.

The J gene is TRBJ2-2, the V gene TRBV9; 10 bases match TRBD2. Germline trimming cut 4 bases from V and 6 bases from J; bases unmatched to any gene: 3. CDR3 size: 14 residues. Germline CDR1 reads SGDLS; CDR2 reads YYNGEE. CDR3: CASSPSGGPGELFF. The CDR3 nucleotides are TGTGCCAGCAGCCCTAGCGGGGGTCCCGGGGAGCTGTTTTTT.

V gene TRBV19 combines with J gene TRBJ1-4; 9 bases align to TRBD1. The germline gives CDR1 LNHDA, CDR2 SQIVND (reference sequence). The CDR3 contains 12 residues. The trim removed 6 bases at V and 8 bases at J, leaving 1 base unmatched. The DNA of the CDR3 is TGTGCCAGTAGCGACAGGGGGGAAAAACTGTTTTTT. Protein product: CASSDRGEKLFF. The full variable domain, rest sourced from reference TRBV19 and TRBJ1-4, is DGGITQSPKYLFRKEGQNVTLSCEQNLNHDAMYWYRQDPGQGLRLIYYSQIVNDFQKGDIAEGYSVSREKKESFPLTVTSAQKNPTAFYLCASSDRGEKLFFGSGTQLSVL.

This clone was counted ten times or more. The rearrangement links TRBV5-1 to TRBJ1-2, with 7 bases matching TRBD1. There are 13 residues in the CDR3. In germline, CDR1 is SGHRS, CDR2 YFSETQ. The ends lost 0 bases at V and 8 bases at J; junction bases unmatched: 4. The CDR3 loop is CASSLETGDGYTF. DNA for the CDR3: TGCGCCAGCAGCTTGGAAACAGGGGACGGCTACACCTTC.

The chain's CDR3 is CASSVGAGSTYEQFF. In DNA form, the CDR3 reads TGTGCCAGCAGCGTTGGAGCGGGGAGCACGTATGAGCAGTTCTTC. The V and J genes are TRBV9 and TRBJ2-1; 7 bases map to TRBD2. This CDR3 comprises 15 residues. Germline values: CDR1 SGDLS, CDR2 YYNGEE. The J segment lost 8 bases and the V segment lost 2 bases, leaving 10 bases of the junction unmatched.

This clone was counted only a few times. The V call is TRBV10-3, the J call TRBJ2-1; TRBD2 agrees at 10 bases. This CDR3 has 16 residues. V lost 6 bases to trimming and J lost 5 bases; unmatched junction nucleotides: 10. Looked up from germline, CDR1 is ENHRY and CDR2 is SYGVKD. Here the CDR3 reads CAIRPTGTSVNNEQFF. The DNA of the CDR3 is TGTGCCATCAGACCAACCGGGACTAGCGTAAACAATGAGCAGTTCTTC.

The chain carries TRBV28 and TRBJ1-5; no firm D call. The CDR3 runs to 12 residues. V was shortened by 6 bases and J by 3 bases, with 6 bases between the two germline ends. Germline V CDR1 and CDR2: MDHEN, SYDVKM. The CDR3 spells CASRPTNQPQHF. CDR3 nucleotide sequence: TGTGCCAGCAGACCTACCAATCAGCCCCAGCATTTT. The full variable domain, its missing parts supplied by reference TRBV28 and TRBJ1-5, is DVKVTQSSRYLVKRTGEKVFLECVQDMDHENMFWYRQDPGLGLRLIYFSYDVKMKEKGDIPEGYSVSREKKERFSLILESASTNQTSMYLCASRPTNQPQHFGDGTRLSIL.

The genes are TRBV14 and TRBJ2-1; TRBD2 matches 9 bases. The junction had 13 bases not matched to a gene; V was cut back by 4 bases and J by 6 bases. The CDR3 length is 17 residues. Germline-derived CDR1 and CDR2 are SGHDN and FVKESK. The CDR3 DNA sequence: TGTGCCAGCAGCCGTCCGACCGGGACTAGCTTTCCCAATGAGCAGTTCTTC. This gives the protein CASSRPTGTSFPNEQFF.